The 12 T cell receptor beta chains reported below all come from one sample, sequenced in a study of T-cell reconstitution after alpha-beta-depleted transplantation in children. A TCRbeta library incorporating unique molecular identifiers was prepared. From the PCR reads, TCRdb called clonotypes with MiXCR, one entry per CDR3 protein. The sample has approximately 200,000 distinct CDR3 sequences; less than 15% are singletons. The specimen comprised PBMCs from the stem cell graft donor, sampled from the stem cell graft. The receptors stem from a human donor who donated a stem cell graft to a child with acute lymphoblastic leukemia.

In this sample, this clonotype turned up many times. This sequence joins TRBV20-1 and TRBJ1-6, with D maybe TRBD1 (6 bases). The CDR3 totals 14 residues. The V gene's germline CDR1 is DFQATT and CDR2 SNEGSKA (reference sequence). Trimming left V 5 bases short and J 11 bases short, with 19 bases between. The CDR3 loop reads CSARKQGPRPPLHF. The CDR3 DNA is TGCAGTGCTCGGAAACAGGGCCCAAGGCCACCCCTCCACTTT.

This chain links TRBV6-4 with TRBJ2-1, with TRBD2 identical over 13 bases. This CDR3 is built from 18 residues. Germline V gene sequence: CDR1 MRHNA, CDR2 SNTAGT. V lost 5 bases to trimming and J lost 7 bases; unmatched junction nucleotides: 14. DNA for the CDR3: TGTGCCAGCAGTCCAAAACGCCTACTAGCGGGAGGGGGGAATGAGCAGTTCTTC. Residues: CASSPKRLLAGGGNEQFF.

This chain links TRBV11-2 with TRBJ2-1; D may correspond to TRBD1 or TRBD2 (6 bases each). The CDR3 has 15 residues. Trimming took off 0 bases at V and 2 bases at J, with 8 bases between the two ends. CDR1 is SGHAT, CDR2 FQNNGV, per germline. CDR3 DNA sequence: TGTGCCAGCAGCTTAGAGGAGGGGGCCTACAATGAGCAGTTCTTC. It translates to CASSLEEGAYNEQFF.

This chain connects TRBV7-9 to TRBJ2-7; the D is unclear. The CDR3 totals 11 residues. With 5 bases removed from V and 6 bases from J, the gap between germline ends came to 8 bases. Germline V gene sequence: CDR1 SEHNR, CDR2 FQNEAQ (reference sequence). The CDR3 DNA follows: TGTGCCAGCAGCCATACGGTCGAGCAGTACTTC. Protein: CASSHTVEQYF.

This clonotype was seen many times. The chain uses TRBV5-1 and TRBJ1-6; D call uncertain. Per the germline V gene, CDR1 is SGHRS and CDR2 is YFSETQ. The length of the CDR3 is 13 residues. V was cut by 3 bases and J by 8 bases, with 9 bases left in between. The CDR3 DNA reads TGCGCCAGCAGCTCGGGTGGAGATTCACCCCTCCACTTT. It is translated as CASSSGGDSPLHF.

Note on this clonotype: A read error is possible here, since a much larger clone lies one base away. The chain employs TRBV10-3 and TRBJ1-6; no definite D call. The CDR3 loop spans 15 amino acids. Germline values: CDR1 ENHRY, CDR2 SYGVKD. The V end lost 8 bases, the J end lost 6 bases, and 17 bases lay between the germline ends. For the CDR3, the DNA is TGTGCCATCGACGGTGTAGTGGGAGGTAATTCACCCCTCCACTTT. It encodes CAIDGVVGGNSPLHF.

This clonotype was counted many times. The chain links TRBV20-1 to TRBJ2-5; D possibly corresponds to TRBD2 (6 bases). Germline CDR1 reads DFQATT; CDR2 reads SNEGSKA (reference sequence). CDR3 length equals 14 residues. V lost 6 bases, J lost 2 bases, and 16 bases lay in between. CDR3 sequence (DNA): TGCAGTGCCCTCGATCCGGCGGGGCAAGAGACCCAGTACTTC. Protein: CSALDPAGQETQYF.

This clonotype was observed a few times. CDR3 DNA: TGCGCCAGCAGGGCGACACTGAACACTGAAGCTTTCTTT. Translated, it gives CASRATLNTEAFF. The V and J genes are TRBV5-1 and TRBJ1-1; no reliable D call. The CDR3 has 13 amino acids. Between the trimmed V and J ends, which lost 5 bases and 0 bases, there was a span of 8 bases. The germline V gene encodes CDR1 SGHRS and CDR2 YFSETQ.

In this sample, this clonotype turned up many times. This rearrangement joins TRBV20-1 to TRBJ1-1; no firm D call. Germline assignment: CDR1 DFQATT and CDR2 SNEGSKA (reference sequence). The CDR3 loop spans 17 amino acids. V lost 0 bases and J 2 bases, leaving 19 bases between the germline ends. CDR3 in DNA: TGCAGTGCTAGAGATTTCGGAACGGTAACGGGAAACACTGAAGCTTTCTTT. The encoded protein is CSARDFGTVTGNTEAFF.

This clonotype was picked up a small number of times. The chain joins TRBV30 to TRBJ2-7; 13 positions agree with TRBD2. Germline V gene sequence: CDR1 GTSNPN, CDR2 SVGIG (reference sequence). V shed 6 bases and J 0 bases; nucleotides not matched to a gene: 8. The CDR3 covers 16 residues. CDR3 amino acids: CACTGTSGTSSYEQYF. Written as DNA, the CDR3 is TGTGCCTGCACCGGGACTAGCGGGACTAGCTCCTACGAGCAGTACTTC. Using reference TRBV30 and TRBJ2-7 for the parts outside the CDR3, the full variable domain is SQTIHQWPATLVQPVGSPLSLECTVEGTSNPNLYWYRQAAGRGLQLLFYSVGIGQISSEVPQNLSASRPQDRQFILSSKKLLLSDSGFYLCACTGTSGTSSYEQYFGPGTRLTVT.

This clonotype was detected many times. The chain combines TRBV7-9 with TRBJ2-1; 9 bases are a match to TRBD2. J lost 6 bases, V lost 4 bases, and 7 bases had no gene match. Germline V gene sequence: CDR1 SEHNR, CDR2 FQNEAQ (reference sequence). The CDR3 runs to 15 residues. Written as DNA, the CDR3 is TGTGCCAGCAGCTCTAGGCGGGAGGGGAGCAATGAGCAGTTCTTC. Its protein is CASSSRREGSNEQFF.

The chain employs TRBV7-6 and TRBJ1-1, with D possibly matching TRBD1 (6 bases). V lost 5 bases to trimming and J lost 1 base, with 11 bases between them. Per the germline V gene, CDR1 is SGHVS and CDR2 is FNYEAQ. The CDR3 is 14 amino acids. The CDR3 bases are TGTGCCAGCAGCCAGGGACACGGGAACACTGAAGCTTTCTTT. Amino acid sequence: CASSQGHGNTEAFF.